This TCR beta chain is drawn from a study of human T cells and chemical hapten exposure. This clonotype was counted at least ten times. This CDR3 has 19 amino acids. V was trimmed by 5 bases and J by 7 bases, leaving 29 bases between them. Germline loops: CDR1 MDHEN, CDR2 SYDVKM. Regarding time point: healthy volunteer bleed at 2 weeks. The authors' total RNA extraction used unfractionated whole blood. TCRdb passed the RACE reads through MiXCR, listing each CDR3 protein once. The data contain tens of thousands of distinct CDR3 sequences, about 4.1% of them singletons. V and J are TRBV28 and TRBJ1-4; possible D gene TRBD1, 5 bases. This TCR derives from a human donor in good health. Some clones in this sample may be carry-over from other donors' samples. The sample comprised whole blood. The CDR3 bases are TGTGCCAGCAGTACCATGTGGCGATTGAGGGGAGATAACGTTGAAAAACTGTTTTTT. Translating it yields CASSTMWRLRGDNVEKLFF.